This entry is about one T cell receptor beta chain. Per the germline V gene, CDR1 is SGHRS and CDR2 is YFSETQ. V gave up 1 base and J gave up 8 bases; unmatched junction bases: 10. There are 15 residues in the CDR3. Measured with immunoSEQ multiplex PCR; TCRdb has only the in-frame clones, and not every one. Among roughly 250,000 clones listed, just over 90% were seen once. This specimen belongs to a study of blood T cell repertoires in COVID-19. The study recruited people aged about 18 to 90 years across roughly 25 US areas. J is TRBJ2-7 and V is TRBV5-1; 9 bases fit TRBD2. Material for sequencing was PBMCs or T cells enriched from blood (not recorded which). The source of this sequence is a woman in her thirties or forties with acute COVID-19. Here the CDR3 reads CASSLNALREGQQYF. As DNA, the CDR3 is TGCGCCAGCAGCTTGAACGCTCTGCGGGAGGGCCAGCAGTACTTC.